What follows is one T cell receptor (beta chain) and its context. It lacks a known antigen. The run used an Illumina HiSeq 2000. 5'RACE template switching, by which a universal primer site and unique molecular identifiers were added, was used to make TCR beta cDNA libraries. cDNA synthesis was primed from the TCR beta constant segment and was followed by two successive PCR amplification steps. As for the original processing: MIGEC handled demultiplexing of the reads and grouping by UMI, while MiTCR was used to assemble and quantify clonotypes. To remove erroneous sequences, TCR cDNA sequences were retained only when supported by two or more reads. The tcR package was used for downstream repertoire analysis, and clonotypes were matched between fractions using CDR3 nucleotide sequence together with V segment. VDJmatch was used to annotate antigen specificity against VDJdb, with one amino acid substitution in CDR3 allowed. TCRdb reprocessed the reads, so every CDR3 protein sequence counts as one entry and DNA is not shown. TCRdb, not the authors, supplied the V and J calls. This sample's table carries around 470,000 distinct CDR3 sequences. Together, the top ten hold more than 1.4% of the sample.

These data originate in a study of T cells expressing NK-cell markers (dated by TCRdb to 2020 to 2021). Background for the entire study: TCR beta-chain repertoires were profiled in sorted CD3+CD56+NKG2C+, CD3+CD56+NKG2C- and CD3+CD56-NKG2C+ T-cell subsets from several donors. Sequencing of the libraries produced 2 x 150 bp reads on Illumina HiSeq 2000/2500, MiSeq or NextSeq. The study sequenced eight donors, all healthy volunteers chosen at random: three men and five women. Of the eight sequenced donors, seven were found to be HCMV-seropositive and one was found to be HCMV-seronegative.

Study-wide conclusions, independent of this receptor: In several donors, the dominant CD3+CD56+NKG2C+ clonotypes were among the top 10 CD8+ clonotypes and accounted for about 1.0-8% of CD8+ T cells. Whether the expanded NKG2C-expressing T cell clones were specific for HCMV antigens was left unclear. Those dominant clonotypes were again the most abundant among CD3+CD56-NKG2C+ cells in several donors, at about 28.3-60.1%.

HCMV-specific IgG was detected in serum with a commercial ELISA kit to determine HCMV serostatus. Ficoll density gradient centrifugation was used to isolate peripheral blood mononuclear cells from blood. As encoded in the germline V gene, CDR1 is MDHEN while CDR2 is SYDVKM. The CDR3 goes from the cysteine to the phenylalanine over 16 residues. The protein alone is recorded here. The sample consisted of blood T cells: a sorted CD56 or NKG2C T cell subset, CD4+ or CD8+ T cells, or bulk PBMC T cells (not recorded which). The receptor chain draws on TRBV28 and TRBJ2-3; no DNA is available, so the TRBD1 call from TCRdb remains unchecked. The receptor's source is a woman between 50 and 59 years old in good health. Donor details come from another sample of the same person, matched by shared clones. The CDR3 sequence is CASSLGQGSGTDTQYF.